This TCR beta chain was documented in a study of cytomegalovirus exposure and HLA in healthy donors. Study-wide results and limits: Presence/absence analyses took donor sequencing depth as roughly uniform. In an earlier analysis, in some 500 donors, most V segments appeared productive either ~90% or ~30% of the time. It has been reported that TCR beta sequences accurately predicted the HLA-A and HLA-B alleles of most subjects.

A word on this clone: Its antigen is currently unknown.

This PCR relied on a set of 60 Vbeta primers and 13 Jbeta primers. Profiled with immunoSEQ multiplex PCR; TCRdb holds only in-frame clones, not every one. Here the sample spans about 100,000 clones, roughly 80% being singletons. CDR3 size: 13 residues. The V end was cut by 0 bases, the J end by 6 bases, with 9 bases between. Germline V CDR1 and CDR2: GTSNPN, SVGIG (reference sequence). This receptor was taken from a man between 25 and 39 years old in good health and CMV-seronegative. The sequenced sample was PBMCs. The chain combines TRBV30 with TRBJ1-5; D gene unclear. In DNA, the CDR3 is TGTGCCTGGAGTGTCATCCTCGGTCAGCCCCAGCATTTT. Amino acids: CAWSVILGQPQHF.